Below, one T cell receptor beta chain is given with its context. This sample is drawn from a study of blood T cell repertoires in COVID-19. Study-wide context: Researchers got acute and convalescent COVID-19 samples from the United States, Italy and Spain. PBMCs, B-cell-depleted T cells, or T cells provided the cDNA or gDNA that made up the material.

Germline V lookup: CDR1 LGHNT, CDR2 FRNRAP. The CDR3 contains 15 residues. Trimming took 7 bases from V and 0 from J, leaving 15 bases between them. In the original analysis: Quantification of nucleated cells was approximated via reference gene primer amplification. The protocol was immunoSEQ multiplex PCR, while the TCRdb copy is restricted to in-frame clones and leaves out a portion. D and trimming were read from the DNA, whereas the V and J calls and clone size are those reported in that table. The table shows some 87,000 clones, with 85% to 95% occurring only once. The sequencing sample was made of peripheral blood. This TCR was sampled from a woman aged 55-70 years with active COVID-19. The rearrangement links TRBV12-5 to TRBJ1-1; no firm D call. The CDR3 nucleotides are TGTGCTAGTGCTCTTACCCCACTAGTGAACACTGAAGCTTTCTTT. Translation gives CASALTPLVNTEAFF. The whole variable domain, remainder taken from reference TRBV12-5 and TRBJ1-1, is DARVTQTPRHKVTEMGQEVTMRCQPILGHNTVFWYRQTMMQGLELLAYFRNRAPLDDSGMPKDRFSAEMPDATLATLKIQPSEPRDSAVYFCASALTPLVNTEAFFGQGTRLTVV.